Presented here are 23 T cell receptor beta chains from one specimen sequenced in a study of T-cell reconstitution after alpha-beta-depleted transplantation in children (dated by TCRdb to 2016 to 2017). The library was generated by PCR. Instrument used: Illumina HiSeq 2500. TCR libraries were prepared with molecular barcoding, using unique molecular identifiers to normalize TCRbeta repertoire quantification. TCRdb reworked the public reads: Q25 trimming with fastp, MiXCR clone assembly, productive beta chains retained. Every CDR3 protein is listed once, alongside the most common genes and DNA of its rows. Within this sample are about 230,000 distinct CDR3 sequences, with approximately 12% of them counted one time only. The ten largest clones represent about 2.4% of the sample. Source: PBMCs from the stem cell graft donor, taken from the stem cell graft. These receptors originate from a human donor who donated a stem cell graft to a child with acute lymphoblastic leukemia.

This clonotype appeared a few times. An end of the junction does not agree with germline; a read error may underlie this. The rearrangement joins TRBV7-9 to TRBJ1-2; D might be TRBD1 (6 bases). The CDR3 is 12 residues long. The germline CDR1 and CDR2 sequences are SEHNR and FQNEAQ (reference sequence). DNA for the CDR3: TGTGTCAGCATGGGGGGCAATGAAGGCTACACCTTC. As protein: CVSMGGNEGYTF.

The sample holds many counts of this clonotype. The V call is TRBV20-1, the J call TRBJ2-3; D possibly corresponds to TRBD1 (5 bases). Germline V lookup: CDR1 DFQATT, CDR2 SNEGSKA (reference sequence). V lost 3 bases and J 4 bases, leaving 14 bases between the germline ends. There are 14 residues in the CDR3. In DNA, the CDR3 is TGCAGTGCTAGTAGTTGGCAGGGTGCAGATACGCAGTATTTT. It codes for CSASSWQGADTQYF.

This clonotype was seen repeatedly, ten times or more. The chain links TRBV12-3 or TRBV12-4 to TRBJ2-3; maybe TRBD1 (6 bases). Deletions cut 8 bases from V and 1 base from J, with 10 bases between. This CDR3 contains 13 residues. Here the CDR3 DNA reads TGTGCCAGCCAGACAGGTGGCACAGATACGCAGTATTTT. It translates to CASQTGGTDTQYF.

This clonotype appeared many times. The V and J genes are TRBV20-1 and TRBJ2-1; the D gene is possibly TRBD2 (5 bases). In germline, CDR1 is DFQATT, CDR2 SNEGSKA (reference sequence). Trimming shortened V by 2 bases and J by 6 bases, and 14 bases separated the two germline ends. The CDR3 sequence is 14 residues long. The chain's CDR3 is CSARRWESGNEQFF. CDR3 coding DNA: TGCAGTGCTAGAAGGTGGGAGTCGGGCAATGAGCAGTTCTTC.

This clonotype has ten or more counts. The V gene is TRBV5-6, the J gene TRBJ1-5, with 9 bases identical to TRBD1. Per the germline V gene, CDR1 is SGHDT and CDR2 is YYEEEE. The CDR3 is 16 residues long. The V and J ends lost 4 bases and 5 bases, in that order; junction bases with no gene match: 10. In nucleotides, the CDR3 is TGTGCCAGCAGCCTGGGCGGACAGGGGACTTATCAGCCCCAGCATTTT. Its translation: CASSLGGQGTYQPQHF.

This rearrangement joins TRBV18 to TRBJ1-1; 8 nucleotides match TRBD1. After removal of 4 bases from V and 4 bases from J, the junction contained 11 bases not matched to a gene. The CDR3 loop spans 16 amino acids. The germline gives CDR1 KGHSH, CDR2 LQKENI. This CDR3 reads CASSQTGEIDFTEAFF. CDR3 coding DNA: TGTGCCAGCTCACAGACAGGGGAGATCGATTTCACTGAAGCTTTCTTT.

This clonotype was seen ten or more times. The chain links TRBV7-9 to TRBJ1-1; no reliable D call. Trimming took 3 bases from V and 7 from J, leaving 9 bases between them. The CDR3 extends over 12 amino acids. From germline, CDR1 is SEHNR and CDR2 FQNEAQ (reference sequence). The chain's CDR3 is CASSFMGNEAFF. The CDR3 coding sequence is TGTGCCAGCAGCTTCATGGGGAATGAAGCTTTCTTT.

This clonotype was detected ten times or more. The V call is TRBV4-3, the J call TRBJ1-4, with D possibly being TRBD1 (6 bases). Germline assignment: CDR1 LGHNA and CDR2 YSLEER. V gave up 4 bases and J gave up 2 bases, with 11 bases separating them. The CDR3 is 15 amino acids. CDR3 in amino acids: CASSRVQGTNEKLFF. Here the CDR3 DNA reads TGCGCCAGCAGCCGGGTACAGGGTACTAATGAAAAACTGTTTTTT.

Ten or more counts support this clonotype. The rearrangement joins TRBV6-6 to TRBJ2-1; tentatively, D is TRBD1 or TRBD2 (6 bases each). Germline V lookup: CDR1 MNHNY, CDR2 SVGAGI (reference sequence). Trimming pared 10 bases from V and 2 bases from J, leaving 21 bases between. This CDR3 contains 16 residues. The CDR3 reads CATGEVGRRAYNEQFF. CDR3 in DNA: TGTGCCACAGGGGAGGTGGGGAGGAGAGCCTACAATGAGCAGTTCTTC.

This clonotype was counted at least ten times. The chain combines TRBV6-2 or TRBV6-3 with TRBJ1-5; possibly TRBD1 for D (5 bases). The germline V gene encodes CDR1 MNHEY and CDR2 SVGEGT. The CDR3 length is 14 residues. Trimming left V 2 bases short and J 5 bases short, with 10 bases between. The CDR3 is CASSYGGGHQPQHF. The CDR3 DNA reads TGTGCCAGCAGTTACGGGGGTGGGCATCAGCCCCAGCATTTT.

As regards this clonotype: A much bigger clone sits one base away, suggesting this may be a read error. Since the CDR3 does not end with the conserved phenylalanine or tryptophan, this likely comes from a read error. The rearrangement joins TRBV4-3 to TRBJ2-7, with D possibly TRBD2 on 7 matching bases. The germline gives CDR1 LGHNA, CDR2 YSLEER. This CDR3 is built from 17 residues. Trimming cost V 0 bases and J 2 bases, with 17 bases left between them. In DNA form, the CDR3 reads TGCGCCAGCAGCCAAGAATGGGCCGGGGGGCCTGCCTACGAGCAGTACATC. This gives the protein CASSQEWAGGPAYEQYI.

This clonotype has ten or more counts. The gene calls are TRBV29-1 and TRBJ1-1; D ambiguous. Germline V gene data show CDR1 as SQVTM and CDR2 as ANQGSEA. V shed 3 bases and J shed 0 bases, with 8 bases lying between them. CDR3 length: 13 amino acids. Here the CDR3 DNA reads TGCAGCGTTGAGAAGAGCATGAACACTGAAGCTTTCTTT. Protein: CSVEKSMNTEAFF. Variable domain in full (rest from reference TRBV29-1 and TRBJ1-1): SAVISQKPSRDICQRGTSLTIQCQVDSQVTMMFWYRQQPGQSLTLIATANQGSEATYESGFVIDKFPISRPNLTFSTLTVSNMSPEDSSIYLCSVEKSMNTEAFFGQGTRLTVV.

At least ten counts were recorded for this clonotype. This sequence joins TRBV28 and TRBJ2-3; 7 nucleotides line up with TRBD1. This CDR3 has 14 amino acids. V trimming: 6 bases; J trimming: 4 bases; junction bases outside the gene matches: 7. Germline CDR1 reads MDHEN; CDR2 reads SYDVKM. CDR3 amino acids: CASRPDRVPDTQYF. In DNA form, the CDR3 reads TGTGCCAGCAGACCCGACAGGGTACCAGATACGCAGTATTTT.

This clonotype was counted at least ten times. This chain uses TRBV27 with TRBJ2-7; 10 positions agree with TRBD1. Germline values: CDR1 MNHEY, CDR2 SMNVEV (reference sequence). Losses at the gene ends were 4 bases for V and 6 bases for J; bases not matched to a gene: 12. The CDR3 is 16 residues long. CDR3 protein: CASSSPGGDRGTEQYF. The CDR3 region has the DNA TGTGCCAGCAGTTCCCCGGGAGGGGACAGGGGAACCGAGCAGTACTTC.

This clonotype was observed at least ten times. The CDR3 reads CASSRDRVGNEQFF. The CDR3 region has the DNA TGTGCCAGCAGCCGGGACAGGGTTGGGAATGAGCAGTTCTTC. This sequence joins TRBV12-3 or TRBV12-4 and TRBJ2-1; 9 nucleotides agree with TRBD1. The V and J ends lost 6 bases and 7 bases, in that order; junction bases with no gene match: 7. The CDR3 sequence is 14 residues long.

This clonotype was seen ten or more times. Written as DNA, the CDR3 is TGCAGTGCTAGAGATCTGATAGCGGGAAGCAATGAGCAGTTCTTC. It is translated as CSARDLIAGSNEQFF. The V call is TRBV20-1, the J call TRBJ2-1; 8 nucleotides match TRBD2. The junction had 7 bases not matched to a gene; V was cut back by 0 bases and J by 6 bases. CDR1 and CDR2 from the germline V gene are DFQATT and SNEGSKA (reference sequence). CDR3 size: 15 residues.

The chain uses TRBV6-1 and TRBJ2-5, with TRBD2 matching over 8 bases. Germline CDR1 MNHNS, CDR2 SASEGT. V lost 8 bases, J lost 4 bases, and 12 bases stayed unmatched. The CDR3 has 15 residues. CDR3 DNA: TGTGCCAGCTCTCTTAGCGGGGTCCACGGAGAGACCCAGTACTTC. It specifies CASSLSGVHGETQYF.

Ten or more counts support this clonotype. V usage is TRBV20-1 and J usage is TRBJ2-3; D possibly uses TRBD1 or TRBD2 (7 bases each). Germline V gene data show CDR1 as DFQATT and CDR2 as SNEGSKA (reference sequence). CDR3 length: 16 amino acids. Between the trimmed V and J ends, which lost 3 bases and 1 base, there was a span of 17 bases. The DNA for the CDR3 is TGCAGTGCTAGTCCCCCGCAGGGGGGGCGCACAGATACGCAGTATTTT. Amino acids: CSASPPQGGRTDTQYF.

This clonotype was detected ten times or more. This chain uses TRBV28 with TRBJ1-2, with TRBD1 as a possible D gene (5 bases). Germline V gene lookup returns CDR1 MDHEN and CDR2 SYDVKM. The CDR3 is 14 residues long. V gave up 8 bases and J gave up 8 bases, with 21 bases separating them. The CDR3 here is CASCLGRGKEGYTF. CDR3 coding DNA: TGTGCCAGCTGCCTCGGTAGGGGAAAAGAGGGCTACACCTTC.

Many counts were recorded for this clonotype. This chain uses TRBV20-1 with TRBJ1-1; TRBD1 agrees at 7 bases. The germline gives CDR1 DFQATT, CDR2 SNEGSKA (reference sequence). This CDR3 is 13 amino acids long. The V segment lost 6 bases and the J segment 4 bases; nucleotides outside the gene matches: 8. This CDR3 reads CSASRQGATEAFF. The CDR3 coding sequence is TGCAGTGCCTCGCGACAGGGCGCCACTGAAGCTTTCTTT.

This clonotype was seen repeatedly, ten times or more. The CDR3 region is CASSFSSEAYEQYF. In DNA form, the CDR3 reads TGCGCCAGCAGCTTCTCGTCAGAAGCTTACGAGCAGTACTTC. The chain has TRBV5-1 and TRBJ2-7; unclear D gene. Germline loops: CDR1 SGHRS, CDR2 YFSETQ. V shed 2 bases and J shed 4 bases, with 13 bases lying between them. The CDR3 sequence is 14 residues long.

The rearrangement joins TRBV9 to TRBJ2-2; D possibly corresponds to TRBD2 (5 bases). Germline assignment: CDR1 SGDLS and CDR2 YYNGEE. The germline V and J ends were trimmed by 0 bases and 4 bases, with 7 bases remaining between them. The CDR3 consists of 14 residues. The CDR3 sequence: CASSVASGTGELFF. In DNA form, the CDR3 reads TGTGCCAGCAGCGTAGCGAGCGGCACCGGGGAGCTGTTTTTT.

The gene calls are TRBV20-1 and TRBJ1-6, with D perhaps matching TRBD1 (6 bases). Germline V CDR1 and CDR2: DFQATT, SNEGSKA (reference sequence). Trimming left V 1 base short and J 7 bases short, with 26 bases between. The CDR3 has 19 residues. CDR3 sequence reads: CSARALWDISMRANSPLHF. The CDR3 DNA sequence: TGCAGTGCTAGAGCCTTATGGGACATCTCTATGAGGGCGAATTCACCCCTCCACTTT.